Following are 18 T cell receptor beta chains from one sample sequenced in a study of T cells in Graves' hyperthyroidism and ophthalmopathy. RNA transcripts served as the template for amplifying TCR beta CDR3 regions. HTBI primers were used for first-round RT-PCR of the TCR CDR3. A single record per CDR3 protein comes from TCRdb applying MiXCR to the multiplex PCR reads. The sample has some 510,000 distinct CDR3 sequences, less than 25% seen once. What was sequenced was blood. Source of these receptors: a man between 18 and 29 years old with Graves' hyperthyroidism.

In its sample, this clonotype was seen a few times. This chain links TRBV5-1 with TRBJ2-7, with a weak D call TRBD1 (6 bases). CDR1 SGHRS and CDR2 YFSETQ come from the germline V gene. This CDR3 is 13 amino acids long. V lost 4 bases and J lost 2, with 10 bases in between. The DNA for the CDR3 is TGCGCCAGCAGCGCGGACAGCCCCTACGAGCAGTACTTC. It translates to CASSADSPYEQYF. Full variable domain (missing parts from reference TRBV5-1 and TRBJ2-7): KAGVTQTPRYLIKTRGQQVTLSCSPISGHRSVSWYQQTPGQGLQFLFEYFSETQRNKGNFPGRFSGRQFSNSRSEMNVSTLELGDSALYLCASSADSPYEQYFGPGTRLTVT.

This clonotype was seen at least ten times. This chain connects TRBV12-3 or TRBV12-4 to TRBJ2-5, with D unresolved. This CDR3 has 15 amino acids. Trimming pared 5 bases from V and 1 base from J, leaving 14 bases between. The CDR3 loop is CASSPLGRLQETQYF. Here the CDR3 DNA reads TGTGCCAGCAGTCCCCTGGGCAGACTCCAAGAGACCCAGTACTTC.

This clonotype was seen at least ten times. CDR3 DNA: TGTGCCAGCAGCTCCATAGTCGAAGAGACCCAGTACTTC. It specifies CASSSIVEETQYF. V usage is TRBV7-9 and J usage is TRBJ2-5; D is unresolved. The CDR3 sequence is 13 residues long. The germline V gene has CDR1 SEHNR and CDR2 FQNEAQ (reference sequence). The V gene lost 4 bases and the J gene lost 3 bases, with 9 bases spanning the gap.

The genes are TRBV4-2 and TRBJ2-6; D might be TRBD1 (6 bases). Per germline, CDR1 LGHNA and CDR2 YNFKEQ. Trimming shortened V by 3 bases and J by 0 bases, and 18 bases separated the two germline ends. The CDR3 has 19 residues. The CDR3 DNA is TGTGCCAGCAGCCACTTGACAGGCTCCCCCCTCTCTGGGGCCAACGTCCTGACTTTC. Protein product: CASSHLTGSPLSGANVLTF.

This clonotype was observed at least ten times. This rearrangement joins TRBV13 to TRBJ1-1; D unclear. Trimming pared 3 bases from V and 0 bases from J, leaving 11 bases between. CDR1 and CDR2 (germline): PRHDT, FYEKMQ (reference sequence). The CDR3 is 15 residues long. The CDR3 DNA reads as TGTGCCAGCAGCTTTATGTCGGAGATGAACACTGAAGCTTTCTTT. Its translation is CASSFMSEMNTEAFF.

This clonotype has a handful of counts. The chain couples TRBV9 to TRBJ2-7, with TRBD1 matching 9 bases. In germline, CDR1 is SGDLS, CDR2 YYNGEE. After removal of 5 bases from V and 7 bases from J, the junction contained 13 bases not matched to a gene. The CDR3 loop spans 15 amino acids. The CDR3 coding sequence is TGTGCCAGCAGTCCGACAGGGGGAGCGACAAAAGAGCAGTACTTC. Protein: CASSPTGGATKEQYF.

The table lists this clonotype with many counts. The chain has TRBV20-1 and TRBJ1-5; no reliable D call. The CDR3 consists of 14 residues. Germline values: CDR1 DFQATT, CDR2 SNEGSKA (reference sequence). V lost 3 bases, J lost 0 bases, and 9 bases lay in between. CDR3 sequence (DNA): TGCAGTGCTAGGGTCAAAGGTAGCAATCAGCCCCAGCATTTT. This sequence encodes CSARVKGSNQPQHF.

This clonotype was observed many times. This rearrangement joins TRBV20-1 to TRBJ1-2; unclear D gene. The germline CDR1 and CDR2 sequences are DFQATT and SNEGSKA (reference sequence). The V end lost 6 bases, the J end lost 6 bases, and 17 bases lay between the germline ends. The CDR3 spans 13 residues. The CDR3 sequence: CSARRDRSDGYTF. CDR3 sequence (DNA): TGCAGTGCCAGGAGGGATCGTTCTGATGGCTACACCTTC.

This clonotype was found many times. The V and J genes are TRBV28 and TRBJ1-1; tentative D call: TRBD1 (5 bases). Looked up from germline, CDR1 is MDHEN and CDR2 is SYDVKM. This CDR3 has 16 residues. The V and J ends lost 7 bases and 6 bases respectively, with 24 bases between them. The CDR3 DNA reads as TGTGCCAGCAATATACCCGGCAGGGCCAGGGACTCTGAAGCTTTCTTT. It specifies CASNIPGRARDSEAFF.

The chain uses TRBV20-1 and TRBJ2-7; 7 nucleotides agree with TRBD2. Trimming removed 5 bases from V and 3 bases from J; junction bases left unmatched: 13. The CDR3 is 15 amino acids. Germline loops: CDR1 DFQATT, CDR2 SNEGSKA (reference sequence). The CDR3 sequence is CSALGRAGLVYEQYF. CDR3 DNA: TGCAGTGCTCTAGGGAGGGCAGGGTTAGTCTACGAGCAGTACTTC.

This clonotype was seen only a few times. The rearrangement uses TRBV7-9 and TRBJ2-5, with 7 bases fitting TRBD1. The V segment lost 5 bases and the J segment 5 bases; nucleotides outside the gene matches: 8. CDR1 is SEHNR and CDR2 is FQNEAQ in the germline V gene (reference sequence). The CDR3 runs 14 residues. The CDR3 nucleotides read TGTGCCAGCAGCCCCGTGACAGGGCAGGAGACCCAGTACTTC. It yields the protein CASSPVTGQETQYF.

This clonotype was found many times. The rearrangement joins TRBV2 to TRBJ2-5; D unclear. Germline V gene lookup returns CDR1 SNHLY and CDR2 FYNNEI. V was trimmed by 7 bases and J by 3 bases, leaving 6 bases between them. This CDR3 has 11 residues. The DNA for the CDR3 is TGTGCCAGCACGGTGGAAGAGACCCAGTACTTC. The encoded protein is CASTVEETQYF.

This clonotype was observed at least ten times. The chain uses TRBV6-1 and TRBJ1-1; 10 bases map to TRBD1. The CDR3 length is 13 residues. Germline V gives CDR1 MNHNS, CDR2 SASEGT. The V segment lost 11 bases and the J segment 0 bases; nucleotides outside the gene matches: 3. The CDR3 sequence: CAADRGMNTEAFF. The CDR3 region has the DNA TGTGCCGCGGACAGGGGGATGAACACTGAAGCTTTCTTT.

The CDR3 DNA reads as TGTGCCAGCAGGGGACAGGCCCACTACGAGCAGTACTTC. Protein product: CASRGQAHYEQYF. The chain joins TRBV6-1 to TRBJ2-7, with 8 bases lining up with TRBD1. The CDR3 contains 13 residues. Unmatched junction bases numbered 4, after V lost 6 bases and J lost 3 bases. CDR1 and CDR2 from the germline V gene are MNHNS and SASEGT.

The genes are TRBV28 and TRBJ1-2; no clear D gene. The V gene lost 1 base and the J gene lost 6 bases, with 12 bases spanning the gap. Germline V gene data show CDR1 as MDHEN and CDR2 as SYDVKM. The CDR3 consists of 14 residues. The CDR3 bases are TGTGCCAGCAGTTTATCCCTCACAAGGGATGGCTACACCTTC. Translation: CASSLSLTRDGYTF.

This clonotype was found many times. The chain has TRBV6-2 or TRBV6-3 and TRBJ1-3; D gene ambiguous. Looked up from germline, CDR1 is MNHEY and CDR2 is SVGEGT. The V gene lost 0 bases and the J gene lost 5 bases, with 20 bases spanning the gap. The CDR3 totals 18 residues. The CDR3 DNA follows: TGTGCCAGCAGTTACTCGATTAAGCGGCGACCAAATCGAAACACCATATATTTT. Its translation: CASSYSIKRRPNRNTIYF.

This clonotype came up a few times. The chain carries TRBV6-1 and TRBJ2-5; D possibly uses TRBD1 or TRBD2 (5 bases each). Germline CDR1 and CDR2: MNHNS and SASEGT. CDR3 length equals 14 residues. V lost 8 bases, J lost 2 bases, and 15 bases lay in between. The CDR3 DNA follows: TGTGCCAGCCCTAGGGACGGTACACAAGAGACCCAGTACTTC. It specifies CASPRDGTQETQYF.

CDR3 loop: CASSLSRDARNQPQHF. The CDR3 coding sequence is TGTGCCAGCAGTTTATCCCGGGACGCACGCAATCAGCCCCAGCATTTT. The genes are TRBV27 and TRBJ1-5; D may be TRBD1 (5 bases). CDR1 MNHEY and CDR2 SMNVEV come from the germline V gene (reference sequence). This CDR3 is built from 16 residues. V was trimmed by 0 bases and J by 2 bases, leaving 11 bases between them.